This T cell receptor beta chain was observed in a study of T cell clonotyping in hematopoietic cell transplantation. General study points: Few recipient clonotypes overlapped donors; over 95% were de novo at given depth.

The time point is: recipient sample about 28 days before transplant, after cytoreduction. Samples: about 28 days before transplant, then days 30, 100 and 180 after. Measured with immunoSEQ multiplex PCR; TCRdb has only the in-frame clones, and not every one. The sample contains around 80,000 clones, less than 96% of which appear only once. Between the trimmed V and J ends, which lost 3 bases and 6 bases, there was a span of 9 bases. Germline lookup yields CDR1 SNHLY and CDR2 FYNNEI. CDR3 length equals 13 residues. Notes on this clone: Its antigen is unidentified.

This clonotype was sampled from a woman aged 45 to 65 with acute myeloid leukemia. Some clones in this sample may be carry-over from other donors' samples. The sample here was peripheral blood mononuclear cells, taken before stem cell transplant. The gene calls are TRBV2 and TRBJ1-5, with D unclear. CDR3 amino acids: CASSESGIQPQHF. The CDR3 DNA reads TGTGCCAGCAGTGAGTCGGGGATTCAGCCCCAGCATTTT.